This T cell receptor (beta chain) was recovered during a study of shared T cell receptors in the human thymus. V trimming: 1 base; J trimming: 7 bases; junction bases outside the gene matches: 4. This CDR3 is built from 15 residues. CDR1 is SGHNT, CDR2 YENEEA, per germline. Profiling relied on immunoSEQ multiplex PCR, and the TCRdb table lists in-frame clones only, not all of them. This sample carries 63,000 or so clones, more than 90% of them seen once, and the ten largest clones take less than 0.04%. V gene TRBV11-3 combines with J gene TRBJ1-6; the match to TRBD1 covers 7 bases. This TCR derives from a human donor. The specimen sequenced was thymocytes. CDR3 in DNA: TGTGCCAGCAGCTTAGCTGCGACAGGGAATTCACCCCTCCACTTT. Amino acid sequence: CASSLAATGNSPLHF.